Below are 19 T cell receptor beta chains sequenced from a single sample in a study of control samples from healthy donors and cancer patients. Libraries were prepared by immunoSEQ multiplex PCR; TCRdb keeps only in-frame clonotypes and omits some of them. The sample consists of about 130,000 clones, over 85% of them appearing once. Sequencing input: blood. The receptors shown here come from a young man in good health.

The V gene is TRBV2, the J gene TRBJ2-3; 14 nucleotides agree with TRBD2. The CDR3 contains 18 residues. Germline V gene data show CDR1 as SNHLY and CDR2 as FYNNEI. The trim removed 5 bases at V and 0 bases at J, leaving 7 bases unmatched. In nucleotides, the CDR3 is TGTGCCAGCAGTACACGGACTAGCGGGGGGCGGAGCACAGATACGCAGTATTTT. The encoded protein is CASSTRTSGGRSTDTQYF.

Notes on this clone: This specimen includes other DNA sequences encoding the same CDR3. The chain recombines TRBV7-9 with TRBJ2-7; a weak D match, TRBD1 (6 bases). The CDR3 length is 14 residues. Trimming removed 1 base at V and 0 bases at J, with 7 bases between. Germline CDR1 and CDR2: SEHNR and FQNEAQ (reference sequence). The DNA of the CDR3 is TGTGCCAGCAGCTTAGACAGGGTCTCCTACGAGCAGTACTTC. Amino acid sequence: CASSLDRVSYEQYF.

The CDR3 bases are TGCGCCAGCACCGGGGGGCGTAGGGAGACCCAGTACTTC. Its translation: CASTGGRRETQYF. The J gene is TRBJ2-5, the V gene TRBV10-2; D may be TRBD2 (7 bases). Looked up from germline, CDR1 is WSHSY and CDR2 is SAAADI. This CDR3 has 13 amino acids. Trimming pared 7 bases from V and 5 bases from J, leaving 14 bases between.

CDR3 loop: CASQGSASYGYTF. The CDR3 DNA is TGTGCCAGTCAGGGATCCGCTAGCTATGGCTACACCTTC. This chain links TRBV6-5 with TRBJ1-2; possible D gene TRBD1, 5 bases. CDR1 MNHEY and CDR2 SVGAGI come from the germline V gene. V was shortened by 9 bases and J by 4 bases, with 15 bases between the two germline ends. The CDR3 loop spans 13 amino acids.

The genes are TRBV2 and TRBJ2-5, with 8 positions matching TRBD2. The J segment lost 5 bases and the V segment lost 4 bases, leaving 6 bases of the junction unmatched. CDR1 and CDR2 from the germline V gene are SNHLY and FYNNEI. CDR3 size: 14 residues. The CDR3: CASSGSGGVETQYF. Here the CDR3 DNA reads TGTGCCAGCAGTGGAAGCGGGGGCGTGGAGACCCAGTACTTC.

The gene calls are TRBV18 and TRBJ2-7; 7 nucleotides line up with TRBD2. The CDR3 has 14 amino acids. Germline CDR1 reads KGHSH; CDR2 reads LQKENI. With V trimmed by 2 bases and J by 5 bases, 6 bases remained unmatched. The CDR3 DNA reads as TGTGCCAGCTCACCAAACTCGGGGGGAGACGAGCAGTACTTC. It is translated as CASSPNSGGDEQYF.

The rearrangement links TRBV5-5 to TRBJ2-1; TRBD2 matches 13 bases. J gave up 6 bases and V 3 bases, and 3 bases lay outside the gene matches. The CDR3 runs to 15 residues. From germline, CDR1 is SGHKS and CDR2 YYEKEE (reference sequence). CDR3 region: CASSYTSGGANEQFF. The CDR3 DNA follows: TGTGCCAGCAGCTACACTAGCGGGGGGGCCAATGAGCAGTTCTTC.

This clone was found once. V usage is TRBV9 and J usage is TRBJ2-2; the D call may be TRBD1 or TRBD2 (6 bases each). With 1 base removed from V and 8 bases from J, the gap between germline ends came to 12 bases. CDR1 is SGDLS, CDR2 YYNGEE, per germline. CDR3 length: 14 amino acids. The CDR3 reads CASSVTGAQGELFF. The CDR3 DNA follows: TGTGCCAGCAGCGTAACGGGGGCGCAGGGGGAGCTGTTTTTT. Variable domain in full (rest from reference TRBV9 and TRBJ2-2): DSGVTQTPKHLITATGQRVTLRCSPRSGDLSVYWYQQSLDQGLQFLIQYYNGEERAKGNILERFSAQQFPDLHSELNLSSLELGDSALYFCASSVTGAQGELFFGEGSRLTVL.

The CDR3 reads CASSFGGGQPQHF. CDR3 sequence (DNA): TGTGCCAGCAGCTTCGGCGGGGGGCAGCCCCAGCATTTT. The chain couples TRBV7-6 to TRBJ1-5; D possibly corresponds to TRBD1 (5 bases). The V and J ends lost 3 bases and 7 bases respectively, with 10 bases between them. Per germline, CDR1 SGHVS and CDR2 FNYEAQ. The CDR3 extends over 13 amino acids.

V is TRBV11-2 and J is TRBJ2-3; 12 bases agree with TRBD2. The CDR3 runs 17 residues. Germline V lookup: CDR1 SGHAT, CDR2 FQNNGV. Trimming cost V 5 bases and J 6 bases; bases outside gene matches: 12. CDR3 region: CASSLLLTSGGADTQYF. In nucleotides, the CDR3 is TGTGCCAGCAGCCTCCTCCTGACTAGCGGGGGAGCGGATACGCAGTATTTT.

The V gene is TRBV2, the J gene TRBJ1-2; TRBD1 might be the D (5 bases). Germline CDR1 is SNHLY and CDR2 is FYNNEI. The CDR3 has 13 residues. V lost 6 bases to trimming and J lost 8 bases, with 16 bases between them. CDR3: CASSQGPAWGYTF. CDR3 sequence (DNA): TGTGCCAGCAGCCAGGGTCCGGCTTGGGGCTACACCTTC.

The chain couples TRBV5-1 to TRBJ2-7; 9 bases align to TRBD1. Germline assignment: CDR1 SGHRS and CDR2 YFSETQ. CDR3 length: 15 amino acids. With V trimmed by 0 bases and J by 1 base, 2 bases remained unmatched. Here the CDR3 reads CASSLGQGGSYEQYF. The DNA for the CDR3 is TGCGCCAGCAGCTTGGGACAGGGGGGTTCCTACGAGCAGTACTTC. The whole variable domain, remainder taken from reference TRBV5-1 and TRBJ2-7, is KAGVTQTPRYLIKTRGQQVTLSCSPISGHRSVSWYQQTPGQGLQFLFEYFSETQRNKGNFPGRFSGRQFSNSRSEMNVSTLELGDSALYLCASSLGQGGSYEQYFGPGTRLTVT.

CDR3 sequence: CASSLLGVTNEKLFF. DNA of the CDR3: TGCGCCAGCAGCTTGCTCGGGGTGACTAATGAAAAACTGTTTTTT. J is TRBJ1-4 and V is TRBV5-1, with D unresolved. Germline V lookup: CDR1 SGHRS, CDR2 YFSETQ. This CDR3 comprises 15 residues. Trimming cost V 1 base and J 2 bases, with 9 bases left between them.

The V call is TRBV6-1, the J call TRBJ1-1; D is unresolved. The CDR3 is 11 residues long. CDR1 and CDR2 (germline): MNHNS, SASEGT. The germline V and J ends were trimmed by 1 base and 10 bases, with 7 bases remaining between them. The CDR3 DNA sequence: TGTGCCAGCAGTGAAGAGGTTGCAGCTTTCTTT. Amino acid sequence: CASSEEVAAFF.

The chain has TRBV9 and TRBJ2-7; D is unclear. V lost 0 bases and J lost 6, with 7 bases in between. Germline lookup yields CDR1 SGDLS and CDR2 YYNGEE. This CDR3 contains 12 residues. CDR3 nucleotides: TGTGCCAGCAGCGTAGCTTACGGCGAGCAGTACTTC. This translates into CASSVAYGEQYF.

The V and J genes are TRBV11-2 and TRBJ2-7; 8 nucleotides align to TRBD1. The CDR3 sequence is 16 residues long. Losses at the gene ends were 0 bases for V and 6 bases for J; bases not matched to a gene: 10. Germline V gene data show CDR1 as SGHAT and CDR2 as FQNNGV. In DNA, the CDR3 is TGTGCCAGCAGCTTAGATCGGACAGGGCTAGGCGGCGAGCAGTACTTC. Translation gives CASSLDRTGLGGEQYF.

The gene calls are TRBV5-2 and TRBJ2-7; the table calls TRBD2, which could not be checked here. TRBV5-2 is an annotated pseudogene. The length of the CDR3 is 24 residues. CDR3 residues: CASNQPPGKGPGTSGGLFGYEQYF. As DNA, the CDR3 is TGTGCCAGCAACCAGCCGCCGGGGAAGGGCCCCGGGACTAGCGGGGGACTCTTCGGCTACGAGCAGTACTTC.

The J gene is TRBJ1-2, the V gene TRBV2; D ambiguous. This CDR3 contains 14 residues. The V and J ends lost 0 bases and 5 bases respectively, with 10 bases between them. CDR1 SNHLY and CDR2 FYNNEI come from the germline V gene. The CDR3 reads CASSEARGEYGYTF. The CDR3, as DNA: TGTGCCAGCAGTGAAGCGCGGGGTGAATATGGCTACACCTTC.

V gene TRBV19 combines with J gene TRBJ2-5; D is undetermined. This CDR3 is 14 amino acids long. Germline values: CDR1 LNHDA, CDR2 SQIVND (reference sequence). V was shortened by 3 bases and J by 0 bases, with 8 bases between the two germline ends. DNA of the CDR3: TGTGCCAGTAGTATTGAGAGAGACCAAGAGACCCAGTACTTC. Its translation is CASSIERDQETQYF. The full variable domain, rest sourced from reference TRBV19 and TRBJ2-5, is DGGITQSPKYLFRKEGQNVTLSCEQNLNHDAMYWYRQDPGQGLRLIYYSQIVNDFQKGDIAEGYSVSREKKESFPLTVTSAQKNPTAFYLCASSIERDQETQYFGPGTRLLVL.